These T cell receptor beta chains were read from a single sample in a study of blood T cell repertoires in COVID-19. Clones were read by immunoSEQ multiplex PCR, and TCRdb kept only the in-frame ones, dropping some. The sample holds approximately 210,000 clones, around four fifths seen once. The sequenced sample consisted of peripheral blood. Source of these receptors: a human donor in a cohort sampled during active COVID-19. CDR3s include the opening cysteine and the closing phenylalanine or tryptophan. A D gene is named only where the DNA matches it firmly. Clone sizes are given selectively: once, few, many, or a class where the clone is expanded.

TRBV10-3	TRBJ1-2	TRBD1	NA	TGTGCCATCAGTGGGACAGGGGATTATGGCTACACCTTC	CAISGTGDYGYTF
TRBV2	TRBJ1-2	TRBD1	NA	TGTGCCAACCAGACAGGGGCTAACTATGGCTACACCTTC	CANQTGANYGYTF
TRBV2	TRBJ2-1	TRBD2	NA	TGTGCCAGCAGTGACCCAGCGGGGGGGAACAATGAGCAGTTCTTC	CASSDPAGGNNEQFF
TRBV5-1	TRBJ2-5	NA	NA	TGCGCCAGCAGCTTAACCCCCACACTACAAGAGACCCAGTACTTC	CASSLTPTLQETQYF
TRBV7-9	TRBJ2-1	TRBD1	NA	TGTGCCAGCAGCAGAACGGACAGGGAAAGTTACAATGAGCAGTTCTTC	CASSRTDRESYNEQFF
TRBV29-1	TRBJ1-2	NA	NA	TGCAGCGTTGATGGAGGCCTCGGTGGCTACACCTTC	CSVDGGLGGYTF
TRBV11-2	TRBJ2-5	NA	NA	TGTGCCAGCAGCAAGGGGGATCAGGAGACCCAGTACTTC	CASSKGDQETQYF
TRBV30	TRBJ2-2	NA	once	TGTGCCTGGAGTGTCTGGGCCAGAACGAACACCGGGGAGCTGTTTTTT	CAWSVWARTNTGELFF
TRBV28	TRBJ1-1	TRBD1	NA	TGTGCCAGCAGTTTCCCATTGGGACAGGGGGCGCTGGGGACCACTGAAGCTTTCTTT	CASSFPLGQGALGTTEAFF
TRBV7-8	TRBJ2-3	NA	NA	TGTGCCAGCAGCTTTCTTCTGACAGAAGAAAGCACAGATACGCAGTATTTT	CASSFLLTEESTDTQYF
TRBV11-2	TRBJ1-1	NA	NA	TGTGCCAGCAGCCTTACCTCGGGGAGGGCGGCCACTGAAGCTTTCTTT	CASSLTSGRAATEAFF
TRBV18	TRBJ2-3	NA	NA	TGTGCCAGCTCACCGCTAAGTTTCACAGATACGCAGTATTTT	CASSPLSFTDTQYF
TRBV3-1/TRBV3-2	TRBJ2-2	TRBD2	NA	TGTGCCAGCAGACTAGCGGGAGCTCTCACCGGGGAGCTGTTTTTT	CASRLAGALTGELFF
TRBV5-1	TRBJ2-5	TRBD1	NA	TGCGCCAGCAGCTACGCCGGGACAGGGGCGGAGACCCAGTACTTC	CASSYAGTGAETQYF
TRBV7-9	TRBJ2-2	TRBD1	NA	TGTGCCAGCAGCTACAGGGGCGACACCGGGGAGCTGTTTTTT	CASSYRGDTGELFF
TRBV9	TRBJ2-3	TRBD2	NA	TGTGCCAGCAGCGTCGGACTAGCGGGTCTCACAGATACGCAGTATTTT	CASSVGLAGLTDTQYF
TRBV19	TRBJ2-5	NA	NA	TGTGCCAGTAGCCTGACAGAAACTCAAGAGACCCAGTACTTC	CASSLTETQETQYF
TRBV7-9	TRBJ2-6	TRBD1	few	TGTGCCAGCAGGGGACAGGGGGCTGGGGCCAACGTCCTGACTTTC	CASRGQGAGANVLTF
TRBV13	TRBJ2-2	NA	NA	TGTGCCAGCAGCCCCTCCCCCGGGGAGCTGTTTTTT	CASSPSPGELFF
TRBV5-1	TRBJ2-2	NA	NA	TGCGCCAGCAGCTCAATCCGTGGCCAGGGGGGATCCGGGGAGCTGTTTTTT	CASSSIRGQGGSGELFF
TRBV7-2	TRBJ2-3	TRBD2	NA	TGTGCCAGCAGCCCGCTAGCGGGAGGGGCCGTTGATACGCAGTATTTT	CASSPLAGGAVDTQYF
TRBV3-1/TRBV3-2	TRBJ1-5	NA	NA	TGTGCCAGCAGCCAAGGTCCGGGGAATCAGCCCCAGCATTTT	CASSQGPGNQPQHF
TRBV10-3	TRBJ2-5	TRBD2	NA	TGTGCCATCAGAGCGGAGCGGGAGAGGCAAGAGACCCAGTACTTC	CAIRAERERQETQYF
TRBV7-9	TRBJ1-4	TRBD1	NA	TGTGCCAGCAGCGTGGACAGGGGCCCGGCTGAAAAACTGTTTTTT	CASSVDRGPAEKLFF
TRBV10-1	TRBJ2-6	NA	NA	TGCGCCAGCAGTGGGGCTACAGGGCCCTGGGCCAACGTCCTGACTTTC	CASSGATGPWANVLTF
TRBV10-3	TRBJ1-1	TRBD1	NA	TGTGCCATCAGTGGCACCGGGACAGGGGTGGATGAAGCTTTCTTT	CAISGTGTGVDEAFF
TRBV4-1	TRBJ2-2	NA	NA	TGCGCCAGCAGCCTAGGACAGCCAAACACCGGGGAGCTGTTTTTT	CASSLGQPNTGELFF
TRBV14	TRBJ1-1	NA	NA	TGTGCCAGCAGCACCCTTGACCAGGACACTGAAGCTTTCTTT	CASSTLDQDTEAFF
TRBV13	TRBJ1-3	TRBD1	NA	TGTGCCAGCAGCAACACCGGGACAGTTAAAGGAAACACCATATATTTT	CASSNTGTVKGNTIYF
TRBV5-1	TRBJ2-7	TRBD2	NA	TGCGCCAGCAGCTCTACCGGGACTAGCGGGATTGAACAGTACTTC	CASSSTGTSGIEQYF
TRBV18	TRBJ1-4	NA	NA	TGTGCCAGCTCACGGGGGGCAACTAATGAAAAACTGTTTTTT	CASSRGATNEKLFF
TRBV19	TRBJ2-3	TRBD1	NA	TGTGCCAGTAGTAACAGGGGCTTCACAGATACGCAGTATTTT	CASSNRGFTDTQYF
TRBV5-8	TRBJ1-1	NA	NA	TGTGCCAGCAGCTTGGGGACAGCCGGGACCACTGAAGCTTTCTTT	CASSLGTAGTTEAFF
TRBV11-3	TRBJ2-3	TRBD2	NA	TGTGCCAGCAGCCGGGGGGGGTACACAGATACGCAGTATTTT	CASSRGGYTDTQYF
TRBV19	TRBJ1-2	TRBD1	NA	TGTGCCAGTAGGACAGGGAACTATGGCTACACCTTC	CASRTGNYGYTF
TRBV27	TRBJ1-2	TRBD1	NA	TGTGCCAGCAGTTTATCGACAGGGCCTCATGGCTACACCTTC	CASSLSTGPHGYTF
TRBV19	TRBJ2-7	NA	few	TGTGCCAGTAGTATAGCTGGACACATCCCCTACGAGCAGTACTTC	CASSIAGHIPYEQYF
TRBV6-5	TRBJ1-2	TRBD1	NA	TGTGCCAGCAGTAGGGGACAGGGAGGCTATGGCTACACCTTC	CASSRGQGGYGYTF
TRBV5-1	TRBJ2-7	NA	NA	TGCGCCAGCAAGTCTTCCGGGACACAGACATCCTACGAGCAGTACTTC	CASKSSGTQTSYEQYF
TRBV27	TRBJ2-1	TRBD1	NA	TGTGCCAGCAGTTTATCGGTGACAGGGAAGAAGTACAATGAGCAGTTCTTC	CASSLSVTGKKYNEQFF
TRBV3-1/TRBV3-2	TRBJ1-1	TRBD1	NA	TGTGCCAGCAGCCAAGCTGGGACAGGGGGCCGGACTGAAGCTTTCTTT	CASSQAGTGGRTEAFF
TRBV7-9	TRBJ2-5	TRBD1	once	TGTGCCAGCAGCTTAGGGGCAGGGGGTCTTGTGCAACAGACCCAGTACTTC	CASSLGAGGLVQQTQYF